This T cell receptor (beta chain) was obtained from a study of blood T cell repertoires in COVID-19. This clone was seen a handful of times. The repertoire was sequenced with immunoSEQ multiplex PCR; TCRdb's copy has only in-frame clones and lacks some. The profile shows approximately 120,000 clones, about 90% of them singletons. Trimming left V 9 bases short and J 1 base short, with 6 bases between. Germline values: CDR1 LNHDA, CDR2 SQIVND (reference sequence). The CDR3 loop spans 12 amino acids. The chain uses TRBV19 and TRBJ2-2; D perhaps matches TRBD1 (5 bases). Sequences were obtained from peripheral blood. The receptor was derived from a human donor in a cohort sampled during active COVID-19. CDR3 sequence (DNA): TGTGCCAGCGGACAGAACACCGGGGAGCTGTTTTTT. Protein: CASGQNTGELFF.